The 16 T cell receptor beta chains in this list originate from one sample, sequenced in a study of T cell changes during pregnancy in multiple sclerosis. Only in-frame clones appear in the TCRdb table, and some are missing; sequencing was by immunoSEQ multiplex PCR. The sample lists about 28,000 clones, almost 90% seen once, with roughly 0.72% in the top ten. The sample in question was CD4+ T cells from peripheral blood mononuclear cells, obtained in the first trimester of pregnancy. These receptors originate from a female donor in good health, enrolled as a control in a pregnancy study.

The V gene is TRBV4-1, the J gene TRBJ1-4; 8 bases fit TRBD1. The V gene's germline CDR1 is MGHRA and CDR2 YSYEKL. This CDR3 has 19 residues. J gave up 5 bases and V 8 bases, and 22 bases lay outside the gene matches. CDR3 sequence reads: CASRRRQRTGTTENEKLFF. In DNA form, the CDR3 reads TGCGCCAGCCGCCGGAGACAACGGACAGGGACTACAGAAAATGAAAAACTGTTTTTT.

V is TRBV19 and J is TRBJ2-1, with TRBD1 identical over 7 bases. Germline CDR1 LNHDA, CDR2 SQIVND (reference sequence). The CDR3 is 14 residues long. The junction had 10 bases not matched to a gene; V was cut back by 9 bases and J by 5 bases. CDR3 in amino acids: CASDPGQYHNEQFF. The DNA of the CDR3 is TGTGCCAGCGACCCGGGACAGTACCACAATGAGCAGTTCTTC.

The gene calls are TRBV7-9 and TRBJ1-1; the D is unclear. The CDR3 length is 13 residues. In germline, CDR1 is SEHNR, CDR2 FQNEAQ (reference sequence). The V and J ends lost 1 base and 8 bases respectively, with 11 bases between them. CDR3 in DNA: TGTGCCAGCAGCTTAGTATCGGCAGGCGAAGCTTTCTTT. Translation gives CASSLVSAGEAFF.

This rearrangement joins TRBV7-6 to TRBJ2-3; D is uncertain. Per germline, CDR1 SGHVS and CDR2 FNYEAQ. V dropped 1 base and J dropped 4 bases, with 9 bases sitting between them. The CDR3 runs 14 residues. CDR3 protein: CASSLVGVSDTQYF. CDR3 coding DNA: TGTGCCAGCAGCTTAGTAGGAGTTTCAGATACGCAGTATTTT.

This clone was counted a single time. The V and J genes are TRBV7-2 and TRBJ2-5; D is unresolved. V gave up 5 bases and J gave up 5 bases, with 9 bases separating them. This CDR3 is 12 amino acids long. Per germline, CDR1 SGHTA and CDR2 FQGNSA. CDR3 residues: CASSPLAETQYF. CDR3 DNA sequence: TGTGCCAGCAGCCCTTTGGCTGAGACCCAGTACTTC.

This chain uses TRBV7-2 with TRBJ2-7, with 10 positions matching TRBD1. This CDR3 is 16 amino acids long. Germline values: CDR1 SGHTA, CDR2 FQGNSA. The J segment lost 1 base and the V segment lost 2 bases, leaving 5 bases of the junction unmatched. The DNA for the CDR3 is TGTGCCAGCAGCTTATCCGGACAGGGGGTATCCTACGAGCAGTACTTC. Its protein is CASSLSGQGVSYEQYF.

This chain connects TRBV6-5 to TRBJ2-7; a possible D gene is TRBD1 (6 bases). Germline values: CDR1 MNHEY, CDR2 SVGAGI. V was shortened by 5 bases and J by 5 bases, with 16 bases between the two germline ends. This CDR3 has 14 amino acids. For the CDR3, the DNA is TGTGCCAGCAGTCGCTTGACAGGTTACCACGAGCAGTACTTC. Amino acid sequence: CASSRLTGYHEQYF.

The V gene is TRBV4-1, the J gene TRBJ1-2; D gene unclear. Trimming stripped 2 bases from V and 2 bases from J, with 3 bases between. CDR1 and CDR2 from the germline V gene are MGHRA and YSYEKL. The CDR3 extends over 12 amino acids. The CDR3 is CASSQLNYGYTF. CDR3 sequence (DNA): TGCGCCAGCAGCCAACTGAACTATGGCTACACCTTC.

This chain uses TRBV7-9 with TRBJ2-6, with 7 bases aligning to TRBD1. Trimming took 4 bases from V and 0 from J; bases not matched to a gene: 9. CDR3 length: 18 residues. CDR1 SEHNR and CDR2 FQNEAQ come from the germline V gene (reference sequence). The CDR3 is CASSWGQRKASGANVLTF. The CDR3 DNA sequence: TGTGCCAGCAGCTGGGGACAGCGGAAGGCCTCTGGGGCCAACGTCCTGACTTTC.

J is TRBJ2-4 and V is TRBV18; the match to TRBD1 covers 8 bases. The CDR3 has 17 residues. CDR1 and CDR2 from the germline V gene are KGHSH and LQKENI. V trimming: 1 base; J trimming: 3 bases; junction bases outside the gene matches: 8. The CDR3 bases are TGTGCCAGCTCACCACAACAGGGGGACACGGGCAAAAACATTCAGTACTTC. Protein sequence: CASSPQQGDTGKNIQYF.

V is TRBV18 and J is TRBJ2-7; D ambiguous. Germline CDR1 KGHSH, CDR2 LQKENI. The CDR3 is made up of 14 amino acids. V shed 3 bases and J shed 0 bases, with 9 bases lying between them. The DNA for the CDR3 is TGTGCCAGCTCACCGAATACAAACTCCTACGAGCAGTACTTC. Its translation is CASSPNTNSYEQYF.

Note on this clone: This sample includes further DNA sequences coding for the same CDR3. This chain connects TRBV11-2 to TRBJ1-1; possible D gene TRBD1, 6 bases. Germline CDR1 and CDR2: SGHAT and FQNNGV. V gave up 6 bases and J gave up 1 base, with 9 bases separating them. The CDR3 contains 13 residues. CDR3 residues: CASSQQGNTEAFF. CDR3 DNA sequence: TGTGCCAGCAGTCAACAGGGGAACACTGAAGCTTTCTTT.

This clone was observed once. Its ends do not fully match the called genes, so a read error is possible. Other nucleotide sequences in the sample specify the same CDR3. The J gene is TRBJ2-7, the V gene TRBV10-3, with 11 bases matching TRBD1. Germline V gene lookup returns CDR1 ENHRY and CDR2 SYGVKD. The CDR3 runs to 17 residues. DNA of the CDR3: TGTGCTATCAGTGACCGGGACAGGGGGTTTTCCGGCTACGAGCAGTACTTC. It translates to CAISDRDRGFSGYEQYF.

The chain has TRBV30 and TRBJ1-3; possibly TRBD1 for D (5 bases). CDR1 is GTSNPN and CDR2 is SVGIG in the germline V gene (reference sequence). Trimming left V 4 bases short and J 6 bases short, with 19 bases between. The CDR3 is made up of 15 amino acids. CDR3 sequence (DNA): TGTGCCTGGATCCCGGACATAATTTTCCCAAACACCATATATTTT. Protein sequence: CAWIPDIIFPNTIYF.

J is TRBJ1-2 and V is TRBV11-3; D is perhaps TRBD1 (6 bases). Per the germline V gene, CDR1 is SGHNT and CDR2 is YENEEA. V lost 5 bases to trimming and J lost 2 bases, with 9 bases between them. The CDR3 has 13 residues. CDR3 coding DNA: TGTGCCAGCAGCCAAGGACAGAACTATGGCTACACCTTC. Translated: CASSQGQNYGYTF.

This clone was seen only once. The rearrangement links TRBV27 to TRBJ1-4, with D tentatively TRBD1 (5 bases). V lost 0 bases to trimming and J lost 8 bases, with 10 bases between them. Germline CDR1 and CDR2: MNHEY and SMNVEV (reference sequence). CDR3 length: 14 residues. The CDR3 region has the DNA TGTGCCAGCAGTTTATCGTTTAAGGGGGAAAAACTGTTTTTT. The encoded protein is CASSLSFKGEKLFF.